This entry lists 5 T cell receptor beta chains sequenced from one sample in a study of PD-L1 blockade in urothelial cancer. Clones were read by immunoSEQ multiplex PCR, and TCRdb kept only the in-frame ones, dropping some. The sample contains about 71,000 clones, 85% to 90% of which appear only once. The specimen was PBMCs, collected around atezolizumab (anti-PD-L1) treatment. These receptors were obtained from a man aged 55 to 69 with urothelial cancer.

The CDR3 nucleotides are TGCAGCGTTATTCAGGGAAACACCATATATTTT. Translated, it gives CSVIQGNTIYF. The chain employs TRBV29-1 and TRBJ1-3; D unclear. V was trimmed by 5 bases and J by 4 bases, leaving 6 bases between them. Per germline, CDR1 SQVTM and CDR2 ANQGSEA. The CDR3 is 11 residues long.

In DNA form, the CDR3 reads TGTGCCAGCAGCTTCGGGACAGGGCGAGGGACTGAAGCTTTCTTT. Protein sequence: CASSFGTGRGTEAFF. This chain uses TRBV5-6 with TRBJ1-1, with 9 bases matching TRBD1. J gave up 5 bases and V 2 bases, and 7 bases lay outside the gene matches. CDR3 size: 15 residues. Per the germline V gene, CDR1 is SGHDT and CDR2 is YYEEEE. Combining the CDR3 with reference TRBV5-6 and TRBJ1-1 gives the whole variable domain DAGVTQSPTHLIKTRGQQVTLRCSPKSGHDTVSWYQQALGQGPQFIFQYYEEEERQRGNFPDRFSGHQFPNYSSELNVNALLLGDSALYLCASSFGTGRGTEAFFGQGTRLTVV.

V usage is TRBV25-1 and J usage is TRBJ2-1, with a weak D call TRBD2 (6 bases). Trimming pared 4 bases from V and 6 bases from J, leaving 13 bases between. This CDR3 comprises 14 residues. Germline V gene data show CDR1 as MGHDK and CDR2 as SYGVNS. CDR3 residues: CASSGLARLNEQFF. The CDR3 DNA reads TGTGCCAGCAGTGGGCTAGCGAGACTCAATGAGCAGTTCTTC.

The gene calls are TRBV5-1 and TRBJ2-3; 9 nucleotides align to TRBD1. In germline, CDR1 is SGHRS, CDR2 YFSETQ. Trimming cost V 4 bases and J 3 bases; bases outside gene matches: 6. The CDR3 has 15 amino acids. CDR3: CASSPGQGTTDTQYF. DNA of the CDR3: TGCGCCAGCAGCCCAGGACAGGGGACTACAGATACGCAGTATTTT.

This chain joins TRBV5-6 and TRBJ2-3, with TRBD1 identical over 7 bases. The V gene's germline CDR1 is SGHDT and CDR2 YYEEEE. V was pared by 2 bases and J by 2 bases, with 5 bases of the junction left unmatched. The CDR3 runs to 15 residues. CDR3 nucleotides: TGTGCCAGCAGCTTCACGACAGGGATCACAGATACGCAGTATTTT. Its translation is CASSFTTGITDTQYF.